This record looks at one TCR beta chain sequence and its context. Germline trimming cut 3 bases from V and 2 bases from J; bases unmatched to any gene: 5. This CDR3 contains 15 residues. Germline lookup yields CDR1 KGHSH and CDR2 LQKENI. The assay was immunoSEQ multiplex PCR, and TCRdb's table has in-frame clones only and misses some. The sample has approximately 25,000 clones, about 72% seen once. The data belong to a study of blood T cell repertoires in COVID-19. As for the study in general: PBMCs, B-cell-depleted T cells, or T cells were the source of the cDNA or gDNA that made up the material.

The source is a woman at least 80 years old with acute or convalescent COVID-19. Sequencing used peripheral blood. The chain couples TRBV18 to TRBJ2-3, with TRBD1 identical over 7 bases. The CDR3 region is CASSPGTDPTDTQYF. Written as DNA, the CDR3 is TGTGCCAGCTCACCCGGGACAGACCCCACAGATACGCAGTATTTT. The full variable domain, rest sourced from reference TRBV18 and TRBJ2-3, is NAGVMQNPRHLVRRRGQEARLRCSPMKGHSHVYWYRQLPEEGLKFMVYLQKENIIDESGMPKERFSAEFPKEGPSILRIQQVVRGDSAAYFCASSPGTDPTDTQYFGPGTRLTVL.